These T cell receptor beta chains were read from a single sample in a study of cytomegalovirus exposure and HLA in healthy donors. Generated by immunoSEQ multiplex PCR, the TCRdb table keeps only in-frame clones and is missing some. Here the sample spans about 160,000 clones, around 84% being singletons. The sequenced sample was PBMCs. These receptors were taken from a male donor in good health and CMV-seropositive. CDR3s include the opening cysteine and the closing phenylalanine or tryptophan. Each record gives: J gene, D gene, clone size, V gene, CDR3 DNA, CDR3 protein. A D gene is named only where the DNA matches it firmly. A row's size may be missing; if present it is once, few, many or a size class.

TRBJ1-1 TRBD1 . TRBV7-9 TGTGCCAGCAGCCCACGGTCAGGGGGCGAGGTCACTGAAGCTTTCTTT CASSPRSGGEVTEAFF
TRBJ1-2 TRBD1 . TRBV4-1 TGCGCCAGCAGCCAAGAAGGGACAGGGATCTCTGACGGCTACACCTTC CASSQEGTGISDGYTF
TRBJ1-2 . . TRBV9 TGTGCCAGCAGCGGGAGGTGGGACTACACCTTC CASSGRWDYTF
TRBJ1-1 . . TRBV19 TGTGCCAGCAGTCCTAGGGGGTACACTGAAGCTTTCTTT CASSPRGYTEAFF
TRBJ2-7 . . TRBV4-3 TGCGCCAGCAGCCCTACCTTGACCCCGGAGGGCTACGAGCAGTACTTC CASSPTLTPEGYEQYF
TRBJ2-7 TRBD1 . TRBV19 TGTGCCAGTAGTATCGGACAGGGACGGTTGGGCGAGCAGTACTTC CASSIGQGRLGEQYF
TRBJ2-4 . once TRBV6-5 TGTGCCAGCAGCCCCGGACAGAATGGGGCGAACATTCAGTACTTC CASSPGQNGANIQYF
TRBJ1-4 TRBD1 . TRBV11-2 TGTGCCAGCAGCCCCGGACAGGGGAGATACGAAAAACTGTTTTTT CASSPGQGRYEKLFF
TRBJ2-7 TRBD2 . TRBV7-6 TGTGCCAGCAGCTTAGAAGCCCTAGCGGGGGCCCGCGAGCAGTACTTC CASSLEALAGAREQYF
TRBJ2-2 TRBD1 . TRBV5-1 TGCGCCAGCAGCCCCACCGGGACAGGGACCGGGGAGCTGTTTTTT CASSPTGTGTGELFF
TRBJ1-1 TRBD1 . TRBV30 TGTGCCTGGAGTGATCCCAGGACAGGGGGCAACACTGAAGCTTTCTTT CAWSDPRTGGNTEAFF
TRBJ2-3 TRBD2 . TRBV10-3 TGTGCCATTTCACTAGCGGGGGATTCCACAGATACGCAGTATTTT CAISLAGDSTDTQYF
TRBJ2-4 . once TRBV18 TGTGCCAGCTCCGATGCAGGGGCCAAAAACATTCAGTACTTC CASSDAGAKNIQYF
TRBJ1-4 TRBD1 . TRBV6-5 TGTGCCAGCAGTTTCGACAGGGTTGGCGAAAAACTGTTTTTT CASSFDRVGEKLFF
TRBJ1-5 TRBD1 . TRBV6-1 TGTGCCAGCAGTTTGGGACAGTCCAATCAGCCCCAGCATTTT CASSLGQSNQPQHF
TRBJ1-1 . . TRBV30 TGTGCCTGGATTCAGGGGACTGAAGCTTTCTTT CAWIQGTEAFF
TRBJ2-5 . . TRBV27 TGTGCCACAAGGTCTACCGAGGCAATGTATGAGCAGTACTTC CATRSTEAMYEQYF
TRBJ2-7 TRBD2 . TRBV30 TGTGCCTGGAGTTTCGGGGGGTTGAGCTCCTACGAGCAGTACTTC CAWSFGGLSSYEQYF
TRBJ1-1 TRBD1 . TRBV13 TGTGCCAGCAGCTTAACAGGGGACACTGAAGCTTTCTTT CASSLTGDTEAFF
TRBJ2-2 . . TRBV7-2 TGTGCCAGCAGCTTATTCCTCCAGGGGACCGGGGAGCTGTTTTTT CASSLFLQGTGELFF
TRBJ2-1 TRBD2 . TRBV19 TGTGCCAGTAGTACCCGACTAGCGGGGGGGCTGTACAATGAGCAGTTCTTC CASSTRLAGGLYNEQFF
TRBJ2-7 . . TRBV5-6 TGTGCCAGCAGCTTGGAGGTCTCCCGGGAACGAGACTACTTC CASSLEVSRERDYF
TRBJ2-7 . . TRBV28 TGTGCCAGCAGTTTTAGTTCAGGGCTCTACGAGCAGTACTTC CASSFSSGLYEQYF
TRBJ2-7 TRBD2 . TRBV5-4 TGTGCCGCTATGACTAGCGGGAGTCTAAACGAGCAGTACTTC CAAMTSGSLNEQYF
TRBJ2-1 TRBD2 . TRBV5-4 TGTGCCAGCAGCCCGGGACTACCCAAAAGAAGCTCCTACAATGAGCAGTTCTTC CASSPGLPKRSSYNEQFF
TRBJ2-1 TRBD2 . TRBV6-4 TGTGCCAGCAGTGGGGACGGGAGGGGAGAGCAGTTCTTC CASSGDGRGEQFF
TRBJ2-6 . . TRBV10-3 TGTGCCATCAGTGAGTCGGAGGGCCAAAGCTTTTCTGGGGCCAACGGCCTGACTTTC CAISESEGQSFSGANGLTF
TRBJ2-5 TRBD2 few TRBV7-2 TGTGCCAGCAGCGGGACTAGCGGGAGCCGGGAGACCCAGTACTTC CASSGTSGSRETQYF
TRBJ1-3 TRBD1 few TRBV5-8 TGTGCCAGCAGCTTGCATGGGACAGGAGGAAACACCATATATTTT CASSLHGTGGNTIYF
TRBJ1-3 . . TRBV18 TGTGCCAGCTCACAGCGTCAGTTCTCTGGAAACACCATATATTTT CASSQRQFSGNTIYF
TRBJ1-4 TRBD1 . TRBV5-1 TGCGCCAGCAGCTTGGACAGGGGAAATGAAAAACTGTTTTTT CASSLDRGNEKLFF
TRBJ2-1 . . TRBV7-2 TGTGCCAGCAGCTTAAGAGGGGGATACAACAATGAGCAGTTCTTC CASSLRGGYNNEQFF
TRBJ1-2 . few TRBV6-1 TGTGCCAGCACCCGGGGTCCGCCTAACTATGGCTACACCTTC CASTRGPPNYGYTF
TRBJ1-2 TRBD1 once TRBV7-6 TGTGCCAGCAGCTTGGACAGGGTCGGCTACACCTTC CASSLDRVGYTF
TRBJ2-2 . . TRBV6-5 TGTGCCAGCAGTTACAACCCCCCCAGGACCGGGGAGCTGTTTTTT CASSYNPPRTGELFF
TRBJ1-1 TRBD1 . TRBV14 TGTGCCAGCAGCCAGGCTGACAGGGGGGGCTTCATGAACACTGAAGCTTTCTTT CASSQADRGGFMNTEAFF
TRBJ2-6 . . TRBV5-1 TGCGCCAGCAGCTTGGAGAACCCGGAGAGAGGTTCTGGGGCCAACGGCCTGACTTTC CASSLENPERGSGANGLTF
TRBJ1-4 . . TRBV30 TGTGCCTGGAGCCCTCCTTACGGGGGTAATGAAAAACTGTTTTTT CAWSPPYGGNEKLFF
TRBJ2-1 . few TRBV4-3 TGCGCCAGCAGCCAAGAGTCCTATGACAATGAGCAGTTCTTC CASSQESYDNEQFF
TRBJ2-7 TRBD1 . TRBV28 TGTGCCAGCAGCGGGCCCGCCGGGACAGGGAACTACGAGCAGTACTTC CASSGPAGTGNYEQYF
TRBJ1-3 . . TRBV6-6 TGTGCCACGCAGGGTTCTGGAAACACCATATATTTT CATQGSGNTIYF
TRBJ2-1 TRBD2 . TRBV2 TGTGCCGGCGGGGGAGCGGGAGGGTGGAACAATGAGCAGTTCTTC CAGGGAGGWNNEQFF
TRBJ2-7 . . TRBV19 TGTGCCAGTAGTATAAACGGGAACTCCTACGAGCAGTACTTC CASSINGNSYEQYF
TRBJ1-1 TRBD1 . TRBV7-2 TGTGCCAGCAGCATCGACAGGGGAAAAGCTTTCTTT CASSIDRGKAFF
TRBJ1-4 . . TRBV19 TGTGCCAGTAGTATGGGGCAGGGAAGTGAAAAACTGTTTTTT CASSMGQGSEKLFF
TRBJ2-1 . . TRBV11-2 TGTGCCAGCAGGTTAGCTAGCGATGAGCAGTTCTTC CASRLASDEQFF
TRBJ2-3 . . TRBV2 TGTGCCAGCAGTGAAACAGCGCGGGGCACAGATACGCAGTATTTT CASSETARGTDTQYF
TRBJ2-7 . . TRBV5-1 TGCGCCAGCAGCTGGTGGTTGGGCTACGAGCAGTACTTC CASSWWLGYEQYF
TRBJ1-2 . once TRBV25-1 TGTGCCAGCAGTGAATACCCAGGGCCGACCCGGGGCTACACCTTC CASSEYPGPTRGYTF
TRBJ1-5 . . TRBV28 TGTGCCAGCAGGGAGAGCAATCAGCCCCAGCACTTT CASRESNQPQHF
TRBJ1-2 . . TRBV27 TGTGCCAGCAGTGCCGCAGGAGGGAACTATGGCTACACCTTC CASSAAGGNYGYTF
TRBJ2-5 . . TRBV28 TGTGCCAGCAGTGCAGGGTACCAAGAGACCCAGTACTTC CASSAGYQETQYF
TRBJ2-7 TRBD1 . TRBV25-1 TGTGCCAGCCTAGGGGGCCCCTACGAGCAGTACTTC CASLGGPYEQYF
TRBJ1-4 TRBD1 . TRBV27 TGTGCCAGCAGCCGCTTGACAGGGAATGAAAAACTGTTTTTT CASSRLTGNEKLFF